This T cell receptor (beta chain) was recorded in a study of T cell responses to AZD1222 COVID-19 vaccine. As for the study in general: Pooling covered second doses at about 4 or about 12 weeks.

Study conclusions and caveats: Spike regions recognized by vaccine-associated CD4 TCRs spanned the protein, led by 160-218 and 743-854. Of spike-specific TCRs, nearly half reportedly target regions left unmutated in variants.

Only in-frame clones appear in the TCRdb table, and some are missing; sequencing was by immunoSEQ multiplex PCR. Seen here are roughly 140,000 clones, 90% to 95% observed once, and the top ten hold around 5.4%. After removal of 0 bases from V and 5 bases from J, the junction contained 9 bases not matched to a gene. This CDR3 comprises 16 residues. Germline V CDR1 and CDR2: WSHSY, SAAADI. The table lists this clone with a count of one. Its antigen is unidentified. The origin of this receptor is an adult in good health. This sequence joins TRBV10-2 and TRBJ2-7; 8 bases are a match to TRBD1. Sequenced material: peripheral blood, taken on day 0 of AZD1222 vaccination. CDR3 DNA sequence: TGCGCCAGCAGTGAGTCCCTGGACAGGGCCGGCGACGAGCAGTACTTC. Protein product: CASSESLDRAGDEQYF.